A selection of T cell receptor beta chains follows, all from one sample in a study of T cells in Graves' hyperthyroidism and ophthalmopathy. TCRdb analysed the multiplex PCR reads with MiXCR anew, one entry per CDR3 protein. The sample has approximately 370,000 distinct CDR3 sequences; 15% are singletons. What was sequenced was blood. The receptor source for this set is a young woman with Graves' hyperthyroidism. Both conserved end residues are part of each CDR3. Each record gives: clone size, J gene, D gene, V gene, CDR3 length, CDR3 DNA, CDR3 protein. A D gene is named only where the DNA matches it firmly. Size tells how often a clone was seen (once, few, many) or the class of an expanded clone, and some rows leave it out.

size: .; J: TRBJ2-2; D: TRBD2; V: TRBV7-2; length: 18; DNA: TGTGCCAGCAGCTTACGCGGGACTAGCGGGAGGGCCGCCGGGGAGCTGTTTTTT; CDR3: CASSLRGTSGRAAGELFF
size: many; J: TRBJ2-5; D: TRBD2; V: TRBV6-1; length: 16; DNA: TGTGCCAGCAGTGAAGCTCCCAGCGGGAGTGGAGAGACCCAGTACTTC; CDR3: CASSEAPSGSGETQYF
size: few; J: TRBJ1-2; D: .; V: TRBV9; length: 12; DNA: TGTGCCAGCAGCGTTGATCGATATGGCTACACCTTC; CDR3: CASSVDRYGYTF
size: many; J: TRBJ2-7; D: TRBD1; V: TRBV28; length: 13; DNA: TGTGCCAGCAGCTCAAGACAGGGGACCGAGCAGTACTTC; CDR3: CASSSRQGTEQYF
size: .; J: TRBJ2-1; D: TRBD2; V: TRBV10-1; length: 14; DNA: TGCGCCAGCAGCCCTGGCGGGAGTATCGATGAGCAGTTCTTC; CDR3: CASSPGGSIDEQFF
size: few; J: TRBJ1-6; D: .; V: TRBV2; length: 16; DNA: TGTGCCAGCAGTGATGGGGGGTTCTCCTATAATTCACCCCTCCACTTT; CDR3: CASSDGGFSYNSPLHF
size: few; J: TRBJ2-7; D: TRBD1; V: TRBV20-1; length: 15; DNA: TGCAGTGCTTCCGGGACAGCCTATGCTACCTACGAGCAGTACTTC; CDR3: CSASGTAYATYEQYF
size: .; J: TRBJ2-2; D: .; V: TRBV6-1; length: 16; DNA: TGTGCCAGCAGTCGAGGGATACAGGGTGGCACCGGGGAGCTGTTTTTT; CDR3: CASSRGIQGGTGELFF
size: many; J: TRBJ2-7; D: .; V: TRBV2; length: 12; DNA: TGTGCCATAAACATCGAAACCTACGAGCAGTACTTC; CDR3: CAINIETYEQYF
size: few; J: TRBJ2-1; D: TRBD2; V: TRBV6-5; length: 17; DNA: TGTGCCAGCAGTTACGGGACTAGCGGGAGGGGCTACAATGAGCAGTTCTTC; CDR3: CASSYGTSGRGYNEQFF
size: .; J: TRBJ2-2; D: TRBD2; V: TRBV3-1; length: 16; DNA: TGTGCCAGCAGCCAACCTAGCGGGAGGGCCACCGGGGAGCTGTTTTTT; CDR3: CASSQPSGRATGELFF
size: many; J: TRBJ2-7; D: .; V: TRBV11-2; length: 14; DNA: TGTGCCAGCAGCTTAGGACAGGAAGCCTACGAGCAGTACTTC; CDR3: CASSLGQEAYEQYF
size: .; J: TRBJ2-2; D: TRBD2; V: TRBV2; length: 15; DNA: TGTGCCAGCGTTATGAGCGGGAGGGCCACCGGGGAGCTGTTTTTT; CDR3: CASVMSGRATGELFF
size: many; J: TRBJ2-7; D: TRBD2; V: TRBV20-1; length: 13; DNA: TGCAGTGCTAGTGGGACTAGGAACTACGAGCAGTACTTC; CDR3: CSASGTRNYEQYF
size: many; J: TRBJ2-7; D: .; V: TRBV11-2; length: 16; DNA: TGTGCCAGCAGCTCACCACCAATTAAGGAGGGCTACGAGCAGTACTTC; CDR3: CASSSPPIKEGYEQYF
size: few; J: TRBJ2-6; D: .; V: TRBV28; length: 17; DNA: TGTGCCAGCAGTTTTAGTCCGGGGGCGTCTGGGGCCAACGTCCTGACTTTC; CDR3: CASSFSPGASGANVLTF
size: few; J: TRBJ2-7; D: TRBD2; V: TRBV10-3; length: 16; DNA: TGTGCCATCAGCCCGAGCGGGACTAGCGGCTTCTACGAGCAGTACTTC; CDR3: CAISPSGTSGFYEQYF
size: many; J: TRBJ2-1; D: .; V: TRBV10-3; length: 14; DNA: TGTGCCACGAAGGAAGGGGGCTCCTACAATGAGCAGTTCTTC; CDR3: CATKEGGSYNEQFF
size: .; J: TRBJ2-1; D: TRBD2; V: TRBV20-1; length: 16; DNA: TGCAGTGCTAGAGGGGCTAGCGGGAGGCACTACAATGAGCAGTTCTTC; CDR3: CSARGASGRHYNEQFF
size: .; J: TRBJ2-7; D: TRBD2; V: TRBV27; length: 15; DNA: TGTGCCAGCAGTTTGGAGGCTAGCGGGCCGTACGAGCAGTACTTC; CDR3: CASSLEASGPYEQYF
size: few; J: TRBJ1-3; D: .; V: TRBV14; length: 13; DNA: TGTGCCAGCAGCCAAGCGAGAAGAAACACCATATATTTT; CDR3: CASSQARRNTIYF
size: .; J: TRBJ2-1; D: .; V: TRBV11-2; length: 13; DNA: TGTGCCAGCAGCCTAGGGATTTGGGGTGAGCAGTTCTTC; CDR3: CASSLGIWGEQFF
size: .; J: TRBJ1-2; D: .; V: TRBV20-1; length: 14; DNA: TGCAGTGCGAGAACCTTTACGCGGAACTATGGCTACACCTTC; CDR3: CSARTFTRNYGYTF
size: .; J: TRBJ2-7; D: .; V: TRBV6-5; length: 14; DNA: TGTGCCAGCAGTTACACCCGAGGGAATGACGAGCAGTACTTC; CDR3: CASSYTRGNDEQYF
size: few; J: TRBJ2-1; D: .; V: TRBV29-1; length: 14; DNA: TGCAGCGTTCTCCCCCTTATCTCCTACAATGAGCAGTTCTTC; CDR3: CSVLPLISYNEQFF
size: .; J: TRBJ2-2; D: .; V: TRBV7-2; length: 15; DNA: TGTGCCAGCAGCTTAGCCGGGAGCGACACCGGGGAGCTGTTTTTT; CDR3: CASSLAGSDTGELFF
size: few; J: TRBJ2-7; D: .; V: TRBV27; length: 15; DNA: TGTGCCAGCAGTTTAGTAGGACAGACCTTATACGAGCAGTACTTC; CDR3: CASSLVGQTLYEQYF
size: many; J: TRBJ2-5; D: .; V: TRBV28; length: 12; DNA: TGTGCCAGCAGACAGGGACAAGAGACCCAGTACTTC; CDR3: CASRQGQETQYF
size: .; J: TRBJ1-4; D: TRBD1; V: TRBV9; length: 15; DNA: TGTGCCAGCAGCGCCGACAGGGGGCTTCAGGAAAAACTGTCTTTT; CDR3: CASSADRGLQEKLSF
size: few; J: TRBJ1-1; D: .; V: TRBV20-1; length: 14; DNA: TGCAGTGCTTCTTACCCTGGGGGGAACACTGAAGCTTTCTTT; CDR3: CSASYPGGNTEAFF
size: .; J: TRBJ2-1; D: .; V: TRBV6-5; length: 14; DNA: TGTGCCAGCAGTTACGTCGCAGGGTATGATGAGCAGTTCTTC; CDR3: CASSYVAGYDEQFF
size: .; J: TRBJ1-4; D: .; V: TRBV7-2; length: 11; DNA: TGTGCCAGCAGGATTAATGAAAAACTGTTTTTT; CDR3: CASRINEKLFF
size: few; J: TRBJ1-5; D: .; V: TRBV7-3; length: 18; DNA: TGTGCCAGCAGCTTACCCCGCTGTGTGAAGAATCGCAATCAGCCCCAGCATTTT; CDR3: CASSLPRCVKNRNQPQHF
size: many; J: TRBJ2-5; D: .; V: TRBV7-8; length: 15; DNA: TGTGCCAGCAGCTTAAATCAAGCGGGTCAGCTGATCCAGTACTTC; CDR3: CASSLNQAGQLIQYF
size: .; J: TRBJ2-1; D: TRBD2; V: TRBV28; length: 13; DNA: TGTGCCAGCACTAGCGGGAGGATCAATGAGCAGTTCTTC; CDR3: CASTSGRINEQFF
size: many; J: TRBJ1-5; D: .; V: TRBV27; length: 16; DNA: TGTGCCAGTCCCACCGTGTTACAGGGCACCAATCAGCCCCAGCATTTT; CDR3: CASPTVLQGTNQPQHF
size: many; J: TRBJ1-1; D: .; V: TRBV5-8; length: 14; DNA: TGTGCCAGCAGCGCCGTTAATCAGGGTGCTGAAGCTTTCTTT; CDR3: CASSAVNQGAEAFF
size: many; J: TRBJ2-5; D: .; V: TRBV11-3; length: 13; DNA: TGTGCCAGCAGCTTAGGGACACGCGAGACCCAGTACTTC; CDR3: CASSLGTRETQYF
size: few; J: TRBJ1-5; D: TRBD1; V: TRBV19; length: 17; DNA: TGTGCCAGTAGACGGCGGCCGGGGGGACAGAACAATCAGCCCCAGCATTTT; CDR3: CASRRRPGGQNNQPQHF
size: .; J: TRBJ2-7; D: .; V: TRBV19; length: 13; DNA: TGTGCCAGTAGTATTTTAGCGTCCTACGAGCAGTACTTC; CDR3: CASSILASYEQYF
size: many; J: TRBJ1-1; D: .; V: TRBV3-1; length: 14; DNA: TGTGCCAGCAGCCAAGAGGTCTCCAACACTGAAGCTTTCTTT; CDR3: CASSQEVSNTEAFF
size: .; J: TRBJ2-7; D: TRBD2; V: TRBV27; length: 14; DNA: TGTGCCAGCAGCACGGGACTAGCGGTCTACGAGCAGTACTTC; CDR3: CASSTGLAVYEQYF
size: few; J: TRBJ2-7; D: .; V: TRBV14; length: 12; DNA: TGTGCCAGCAGCCAAATAGAAGCCGAGCAGTACTTC; CDR3: CASSQIEAEQYF
size: many; J: TRBJ2-7; D: TRBD2; V: TRBV27; length: 14; DNA: TGTGCCAGCAGTTCGACTAGCGGGCTGAACGAGCAGTACTTC; CDR3: CASSSTSGLNEQYF
size: few; J: TRBJ2-7; D: TRBD1; V: TRBV20-1; length: 14; DNA: TGCAGTGCTAGAAGTGGACAGGGATCCTACGAGCAGTACTTC; CDR3: CSARSGQGSYEQYF
size: few; J: TRBJ2-2; D: TRBD1; V: TRBV19; length: 16; DNA: TGTGCCAGTAGTCTCGGACAGGGGGTTCCTGGCGGGGAGCTGTTTTTT; CDR3: CASSLGQGVPGGELFF
size: many; J: TRBJ2-3; D: TRBD2; V: TRBV27; length: 16; DNA: TGTGCCAGCAGTCTACTAGCGGGAGACTACACAGATACGCAGTATTTT; CDR3: CASSLLAGDYTDTQYF
size: .; J: TRBJ2-2; D: TRBD2; V: TRBV20-1; length: 17; DNA: TGCAGTGCTAGACCCCTACTAGCGCCGCCGAACACCGGGGAGCTGTTTTTT; CDR3: CSARPLLAPPNTGELFF
size: .; J: TRBJ2-6; D: .; V: TRBV5-1; length: 15; DNA: TGTGCCAGCAGCTTGGATGGGACTGGGGCCAACGTCCTGACTTTC; CDR3: CASSLDGTGANVLTF
size: many; J: TRBJ2-7; D: .; V: TRBV5-1; length: 15; DNA: TGCGCCAGCAGCTTAACAGGAGGTATCTCCTACGAGCAGTACTTC; CDR3: CASSLTGGISYEQYF